The T cell receptor beta chain described here comes from a study of control samples from healthy donors and cancer patients. The CDR3 covers 16 residues. Germline V gene sequence: CDR1 KGHDR, CDR2 SFDVKD. J was trimmed by 4 bases and V by 5 bases; bases with no gene match: 9. Clones were sequenced by immunoSEQ multiplex PCR, and TCRdb holds only the in-frame ones, with some missing. The data contain tens of thousands of clones, around 93% of them singletons. V gene TRBV24-1 combines with J gene TRBJ2-3; 9 bases agree with TRBD2. This clonotype originated in a woman in her forties with head and neck cancer. The sample taken for sequencing was PBMCs. CDR3 region: CATSAVSGSNADTQYF. Written as DNA, the CDR3 is TGTGCCACCAGTGCCGTTAGCGGGAGTAACGCAGATACGCAGTATTTT.